One sample yielded the 18 T cell receptor beta chains listed below, sequenced in a study of blood T cells in healthy people across ages. Combining a sample-barcoded 5' primer with a J-beta primer mix, a second PCR ran for roughly 7 to 12 cycles. Using its own MiXCR run on the 5' RACE reads, TCRdb lists one record per CDR3 protein. The table includes 910,000 or so distinct CDR3 sequences, roughly half detected once. The sequencing sample was made of blood. These receptors were obtained from an older woman in good health.

The chain employs TRBV20-1 and TRBJ2-7, with TRBD1 matching 7 bases. V dropped 5 bases and J dropped 5; count of bases not matched to a gene: 6. CDR3 length: 12 amino acids. The V gene's germline CDR1 is DFQATT and CDR2 SNEGSKA (reference sequence). The CDR3 region is CSAQGQLNEQYF. The CDR3 DNA follows: TGCAGTGCTCAGGGACAGCTGAACGAGCAGTACTTC.

The gene calls are TRBV18 and TRBJ2-5, with a possible D match to TRBD2 (6 bases). The germline CDR1 and CDR2 sequences are KGHSH and LQKENI. The CDR3 spans 13 residues. The V end lost 8 bases, the J end lost 1 base, and 11 bases lay between the germline ends. Written as DNA, the CDR3 is TGTGCCAGCGGTGAGGGACTCCAAGAGACCCAGTACTTC. Translated, it gives CASGEGLQETQYF.

The V and J genes are TRBV11-2 and TRBJ1-1, with D possibly TRBD1 on 5 matching bases. V was trimmed by 5 bases and J by 3 bases, leaving 16 bases between them. The CDR3 runs 15 residues. Germline V gene lookup returns CDR1 SGHAT and CDR2 FQNNGV. CDR3 DNA: TGTGCCAGCAGCCCTTGGGACCCTCGAGACACTGAAGCTTTCTTT. It codes for CASSPWDPRDTEAFF.

The V gene is TRBV27, the J gene TRBJ2-1; D is undetermined. This CDR3 spans 15 amino acids. Between the trimmed V and J ends, which lost 6 bases and 2 bases, there was a span of 14 bases. Germline lookup yields CDR1 MNHEY and CDR2 SMNVEV (reference sequence). The CDR3 region is CASSESVHPYNEQFF. The CDR3 DNA sequence: TGTGCCAGCAGCGAAAGCGTCCACCCCTACAATGAGCAGTTCTTC.

The chain carries TRBV6-1 and TRBJ2-3; D gene ambiguous. Germline CDR1 reads MNHNS; CDR2 reads SASEGT. The CDR3 is 14 amino acids. V dropped 1 base and J dropped 4 bases, with 9 bases sitting between them. The CDR3 nucleotides are TGTGCCAGCAGTGAAGGCGAAGTAGCAGATACGCAGTATTTT. This codes for CASSEGEVADTQYF.

This clonotype was observed a few times. V gene TRBV4-2 combines with J gene TRBJ2-1; 12 bases line up with TRBD2. The CDR3 runs 16 residues. The germline V gene encodes CDR1 LGHNA and CDR2 YNFKEQ. Trimming removed 2 bases from V and 7 bases from J; junction bases left unmatched: 6. The CDR3 here is CASSQFLAGGPNEQFF. Written as DNA, the CDR3 is TGTGCCAGCAGCCAATTCCTAGCGGGAGGGCCTAATGAGCAGTTCTTC.

This clonotype was seen at least ten times. V is TRBV4-1 and J is TRBJ1-2, with TRBD1 matching over 8 bases. Germline V gene data show CDR1 as MGHRA and CDR2 as YSYEKL. The CDR3 sequence is 16 residues long. V lost 4 bases and J lost 3; bases outside the gene matches: 10. CDR3 region: CASSRRTGRQDYGYTF. Written as DNA, the CDR3 is TGCGCCAGCAGCCGTCGGACAGGGAGACAGGACTATGGCTACACCTTC.

This chain uses TRBV20-1 with TRBJ2-1; D uncertain. The CDR3 extends over 14 amino acids. The V and J ends lost 6 bases and 2 bases respectively, with 14 bases between them. Germline CDR1 is DFQATT and CDR2 is SNEGSKA (reference sequence). This CDR3 reads CSAPWQLPYNEQFF. CDR3 coding DNA: TGCAGTGCCCCCTGGCAGCTCCCCTACAATGAGCAGTTCTTC.

V usage is TRBV28 and J usage is TRBJ2-5, with 8 bases aligning to TRBD1. The J call is uncertain, as TRBJ2-7 better fits the DNA end. CDR1 and CDR2 (germline): MDHEN, SYDVKM. CDR3 length: 14 residues. The CDR3 bases are TGTGCCAGCAGTTTGGGACAGGACCCCTACGAGCAGTACTTC. It is translated as CASSLGQDPYEQYF.

This clonotype has only one observation. The chain recombines TRBV20-1 with TRBJ2-1; either TRBD1 or TRBD2 may supply D (5 bases each). CDR3 size: 14 residues. V was pared by 5 bases and J by 2 bases, with 13 bases between. Germline V gives CDR1 DFQATT, CDR2 SNEGSKA (reference sequence). In nucleotides, the CDR3 is TGCAGTGCTGTCCGGGACGGACCCTACAATGAGCAGTTCTTC. Residues: CSAVRDGPYNEQFF.

The genes are TRBV6-1 and TRBJ2-1; TRBD2 agrees at 9 bases. Germline CDR1 and CDR2: MNHNS and SASEGT. Losses at the gene ends were 0 bases for V and 7 bases for J; bases not matched to a gene: 4. The CDR3 extends over 15 amino acids. CDR3 protein: CASSEASSGKNEQFF. The CDR3 nucleotides read TGTGCCAGCAGTGAAGCTTCTAGCGGGAAGAATGAGCAGTTCTTC.

The chain uses TRBV30 and TRBJ1-4; D is undetermined. The CDR3 contains 13 residues. Looked up from germline, CDR1 is GTSNPN and CDR2 is SVGIG (reference sequence). V was trimmed by 2 bases and J by 8 bases, leaving 12 bases between them. DNA for the CDR3: TGTGCCTGGAGTAGCGGGCCAAGGGAAAAACTGTTTTTT. It is translated as CAWSSGPREKLFF. Full variable domain (missing parts from reference TRBV30 and TRBJ1-4): SQTIHQWPATLVQPVGSPLSLECTVEGTSNPNLYWYRQAAGRGLQLLFYSVGIGQISSEVPQNLSASRPQDRQFILSSKKLLLSDSGFYLCAWSSGPREKLFFGSGTQLSVL.

This chain connects TRBV11-2 to TRBJ2-6; no clear D. Germline CDR1 SGHAT, CDR2 FQNNGV. Trimming cost V 5 bases and J 0 bases, with 8 bases left between them. There are 15 residues in the CDR3. The CDR3 DNA is TGTGCCAGCAGCCCTTTCGCCTCTGGGGCCAACGTCCTGACTTTC. It codes for CASSPFASGANVLTF.

The rearrangement uses TRBV19 and TRBJ2-1, with TRBD2 matching 15 bases. This CDR3 has 15 amino acids. The V gene's germline CDR1 is LNHDA and CDR2 SQIVND (reference sequence). J lost 8 bases, V lost 6 bases, and 5 bases had no gene match. The CDR3 bases are TGTGCCAGTAGCGGACTAGCGGGAGGGAAGGATGAGCAGTTCTTC. Protein sequence: CASSGLAGGKDEQFF.

The rearrangement uses TRBV5-6 and TRBJ2-6; 8 bases agree with TRBD1. Looked up from germline, CDR1 is SGHDT and CDR2 is YYEEEE. V trimming: 0 bases; J trimming: 3 bases; junction bases outside the gene matches: 2. This CDR3 comprises 16 residues. In nucleotides, the CDR3 is TGTGCCAGCAGCTTGGACAGGGGGTTTGGGGCCAACGTCCTGACTTTC. The encoded protein is CASSLDRGFGANVLTF.

There are a few counts of this clonotype. This chain links TRBV6-2 or TRBV6-3 with TRBJ2-4, with D perhaps TRBD2 (7 bases). The end of the DNA is better explained by TRBJ2-7, so the J call may be wrong. From germline, CDR1 is MNHEY and CDR2 SVGEGT. The CDR3 totals 14 residues. The CDR3 reads CASSNPRGAYEQYF. DNA for the CDR3: TGTGCCAGCAGCAACCCCCGGGGGGCGTACGAGCAGTACTTC.

The sample holds a few counts of this clonotype. The CDR3 bases are TGCGCCAGCAGCCAGGAGGACATTCAGTACTTC. As protein: CASSQEDIQYF. The chain employs TRBV4-3 and TRBJ2-4; TRBD2 is a possible D gene (5 bases). V lost 3 bases and J 8 bases, leaving 5 bases between the germline ends. Germline V gene sequence: CDR1 LGHNA, CDR2 YSLEER. The CDR3 runs 11 residues.

The sample holds a few counts of this clonotype. V usage is TRBV7-2 and J usage is TRBJ1-4; 7 bases fit TRBD1. Trimming took 5 bases from V and 4 from J; bases not matched to a gene: 7. The germline gives CDR1 SGHTA, CDR2 FQGNSA. The CDR3 loop spans 15 amino acids. The CDR3: CASSPGQALNEKLFF. The CDR3 bases are TGTGCCAGCAGCCCAGGACAGGCCCTTAATGAAAAACTGTTTTTT. The full variable domain, its missing parts supplied by reference TRBV7-2 and TRBJ1-4, is GAGVSQSPSNKVTEKGKDVELRCDPISGHTALYWYRQSLGQGLEFLIYFQGNSAPDKSGLPSDRFSAERTGGSVSTLTIQRTQQEDSAVYLCASSPGQALNEKLFFGSGTQLSVL.